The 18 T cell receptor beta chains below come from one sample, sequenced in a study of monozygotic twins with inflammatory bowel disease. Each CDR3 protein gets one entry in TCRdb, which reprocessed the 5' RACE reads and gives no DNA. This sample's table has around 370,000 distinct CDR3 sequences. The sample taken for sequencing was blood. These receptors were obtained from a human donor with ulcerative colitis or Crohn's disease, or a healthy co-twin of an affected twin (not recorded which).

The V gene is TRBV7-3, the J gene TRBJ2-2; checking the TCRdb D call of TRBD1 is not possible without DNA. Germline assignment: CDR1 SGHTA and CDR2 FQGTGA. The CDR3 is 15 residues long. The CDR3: CASRPRQGASGELFF.

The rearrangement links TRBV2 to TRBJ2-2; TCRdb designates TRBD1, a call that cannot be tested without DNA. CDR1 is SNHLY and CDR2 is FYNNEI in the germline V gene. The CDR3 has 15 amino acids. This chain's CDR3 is CASTPIDRVAGELFF.

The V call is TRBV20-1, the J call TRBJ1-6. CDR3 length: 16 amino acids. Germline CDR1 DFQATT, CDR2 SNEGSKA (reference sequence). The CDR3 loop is CSARDYERTYNSPLHF.

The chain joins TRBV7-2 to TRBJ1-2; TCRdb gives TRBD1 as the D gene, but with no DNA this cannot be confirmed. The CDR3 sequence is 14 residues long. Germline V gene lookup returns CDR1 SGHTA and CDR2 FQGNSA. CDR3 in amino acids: CASSRPGQLYGYTF.

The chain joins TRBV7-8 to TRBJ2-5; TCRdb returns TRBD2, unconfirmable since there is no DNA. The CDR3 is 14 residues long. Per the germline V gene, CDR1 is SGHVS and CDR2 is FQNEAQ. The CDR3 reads CASSLLAGGETQYF.

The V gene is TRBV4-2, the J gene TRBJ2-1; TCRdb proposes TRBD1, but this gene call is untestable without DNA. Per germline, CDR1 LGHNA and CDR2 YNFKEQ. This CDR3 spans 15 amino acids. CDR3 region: CASSQDLIGLGQQFF.

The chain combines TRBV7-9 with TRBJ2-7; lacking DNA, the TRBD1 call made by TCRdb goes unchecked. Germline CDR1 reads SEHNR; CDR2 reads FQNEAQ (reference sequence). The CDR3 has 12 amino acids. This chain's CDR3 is CASSPEGGRVSF. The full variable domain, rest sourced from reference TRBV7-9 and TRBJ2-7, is DTGVSQNPRHKITKRGQNVTFRCDPISEHNRLYWYRQTLGQGPEFLTYFQNEAQLEKSRLLSDRFSAERPKGSFSTLEIQRTEQGDSAMYLCASSPEGGRVSFGPGTRLTVT.

CDR3 in amino acids: CSVVGGLNEKLFF. V gene TRBV29-1 combines with J gene TRBJ1-4; TCRdb gives TRBD1 as the D gene, but with no DNA this cannot be confirmed. CDR3 length: 13 amino acids. From germline, CDR1 is SQVTM and CDR2 ANQGSEA.

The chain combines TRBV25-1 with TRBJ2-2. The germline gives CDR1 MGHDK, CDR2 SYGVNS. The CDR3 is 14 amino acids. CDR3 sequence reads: CASSEPVGTGELFF.

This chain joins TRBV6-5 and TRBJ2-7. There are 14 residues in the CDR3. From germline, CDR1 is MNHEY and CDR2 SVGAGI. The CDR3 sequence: CASSYSSLDYEQYF.

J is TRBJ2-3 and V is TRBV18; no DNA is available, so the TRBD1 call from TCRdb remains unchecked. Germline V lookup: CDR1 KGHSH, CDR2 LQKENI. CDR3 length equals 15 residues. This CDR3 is CASSPPQGGTDTQYF.

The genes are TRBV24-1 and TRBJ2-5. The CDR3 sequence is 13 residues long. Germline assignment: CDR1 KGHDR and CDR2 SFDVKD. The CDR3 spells CATSDQREETQYF.

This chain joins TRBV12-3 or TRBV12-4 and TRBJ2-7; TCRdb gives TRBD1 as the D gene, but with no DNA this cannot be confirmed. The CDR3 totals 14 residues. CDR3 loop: CASSQYTGVYEQYF.

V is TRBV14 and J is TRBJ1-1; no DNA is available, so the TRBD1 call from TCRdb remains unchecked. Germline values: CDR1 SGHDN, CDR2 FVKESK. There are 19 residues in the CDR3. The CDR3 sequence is CASSQEGPDDRGHDTEAFF.

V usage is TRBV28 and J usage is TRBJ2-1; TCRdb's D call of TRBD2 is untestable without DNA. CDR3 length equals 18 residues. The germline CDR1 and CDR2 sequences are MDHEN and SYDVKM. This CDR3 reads CASSSFLAGGLAYNEQFF.

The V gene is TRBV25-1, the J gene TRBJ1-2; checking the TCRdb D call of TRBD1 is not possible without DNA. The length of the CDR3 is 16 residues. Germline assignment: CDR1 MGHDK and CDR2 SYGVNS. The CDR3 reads CASSAPKQGWFVGYTF.

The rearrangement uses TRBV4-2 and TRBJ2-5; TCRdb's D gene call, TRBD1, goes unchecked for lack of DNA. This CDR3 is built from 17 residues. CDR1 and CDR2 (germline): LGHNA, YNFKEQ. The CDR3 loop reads CASSQDQRTEYQETQYF.

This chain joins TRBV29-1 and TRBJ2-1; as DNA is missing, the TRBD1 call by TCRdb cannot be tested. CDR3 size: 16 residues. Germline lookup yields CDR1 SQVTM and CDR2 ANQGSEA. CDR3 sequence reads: CSVEAPRGGSYNEQFF.